Each of the 4 T cell receptor beta chains below was sequenced from the same sample in a study of Graves' ophthalmopathy and Graves' hyperthyroidism. The authors amplified TCR beta CDR3 regions, and they did so from RNA transcripts for repertoire sequencing. RT-PCR was first run with HTBI primers, then multiplex PCR in a second round. TCRdb reprocessed the multiplex PCR reads with MiXCR, giving one entry per CDR3 protein. The sample records hundreds of thousands of distinct CDR3 sequences, 22% being singletons. Sequencing input: peripheral blood. Receptors were obtained from a woman under 30 with stable Graves' hyperthyroidism. Some clones in this sample may be carry-over from other donors' samples.

V gene TRBV12-3 or TRBV12-4 combines with J gene TRBJ2-7, with 9 bases aligning to TRBD2. CDR3 length equals 14 residues. Unmatched junction bases numbered 7, after V lost 6 bases and J lost 4 bases. The CDR3 DNA follows: TGTGCCAGCAGCTGGGGACTAGCTAATTACGAGCAGTACTTC. Its translation is CASSWGLANYEQYF.

This clonotype was seen ten or more times. The chain links TRBV11-2 to TRBJ2-7, with D perhaps TRBD2 (5 bases). The V end lost 6 bases, the J end lost 3 bases, and 18 bases lay between the germline ends. This CDR3 has 15 residues. Germline-derived CDR1 and CDR2 are SGHAT and FQNNGV. DNA for the CDR3: TGTGCCAGCAGACCGAATATCCGGGATAGCTACGAGCAGTACTTC. Its translation: CASRPNIRDSYEQYF.

The chain uses TRBV19 and TRBJ1-2; D not resolved. Germline CDR1 and CDR2: LNHDA and SQIVND (reference sequence). There are 13 residues in the CDR3. Trimming removed 4 bases from V and 4 bases from J, with 10 bases in between. The CDR3 reads CASSTPSGYGYTF. Here the CDR3 DNA reads TGTGCCAGTAGTACGCCGAGTGGCTATGGCTACACCTTC.

This clonotype was recorded at least ten times. The chain joins TRBV7-9 to TRBJ2-5; D is unresolved. The V and J ends lost 5 bases and 0 bases respectively, with 10 bases between them. The CDR3 sequence is 14 residues long. The germline gives CDR1 SEHNR, CDR2 FQNEAQ (reference sequence). The chain's CDR3 is CASSPRAYQETQYF. CDR3 bases: TGTGCCAGCAGCCCCCGGGCCTACCAAGAGACCCAGTACTTC.